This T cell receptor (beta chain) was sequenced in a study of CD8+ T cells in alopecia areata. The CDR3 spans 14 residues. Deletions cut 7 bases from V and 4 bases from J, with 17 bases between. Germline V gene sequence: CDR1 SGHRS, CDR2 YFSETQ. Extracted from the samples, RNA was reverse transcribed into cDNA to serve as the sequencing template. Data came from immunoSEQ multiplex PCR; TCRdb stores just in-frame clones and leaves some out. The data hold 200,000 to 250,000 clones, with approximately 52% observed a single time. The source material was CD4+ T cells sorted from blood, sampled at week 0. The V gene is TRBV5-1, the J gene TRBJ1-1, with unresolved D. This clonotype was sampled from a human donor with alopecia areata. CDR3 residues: CASYQQGGSTEAFF. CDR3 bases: TGCGCCAGCTACCAGCAAGGAGGGAGCACTGAAGCTTTCTTT.